The sequence of this T cell receptor (beta chain) was determined in a study of blood T cell repertoires in COVID-19. This CDR3 comprises 12 residues. With 4 bases removed from V and 5 bases from J, the gap between germline ends came to 8 bases. The V gene's germline CDR1 is LNHNV and CDR2 YYDKDF (reference sequence). Profiled with immunoSEQ multiplex PCR; TCRdb holds only in-frame clones, not every one. The sample carries tens of thousands of clones, 91% recorded once. Sequencing was performed on peripheral blood. The chain has TRBV15 and TRBJ2-5; D not certain. The source of this sequence is a man between 65 and 85 years old with active COVID-19. The CDR3 protein is CATSKPQETQYF. The CDR3 region has the DNA TGTGCCACCAGCAAACCCCAGGAGACCCAGTACTTC.